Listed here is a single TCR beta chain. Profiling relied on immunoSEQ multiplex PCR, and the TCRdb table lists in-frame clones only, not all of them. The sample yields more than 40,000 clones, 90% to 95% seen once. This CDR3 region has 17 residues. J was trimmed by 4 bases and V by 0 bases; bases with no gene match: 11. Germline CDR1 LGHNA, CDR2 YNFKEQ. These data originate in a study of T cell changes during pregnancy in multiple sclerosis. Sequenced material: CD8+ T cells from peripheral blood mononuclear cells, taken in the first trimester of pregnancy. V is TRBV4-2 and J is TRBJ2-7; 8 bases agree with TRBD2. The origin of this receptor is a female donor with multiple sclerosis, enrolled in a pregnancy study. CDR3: CASSQESAGGHLYEQYF. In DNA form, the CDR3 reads TGTGCCAGCAGCCAAGAATCGGCGGGAGGACATCTATACGAGCAGTACTTC.